This TCR beta chain is from a study of T-cell reconstitution after alpha-beta-depleted transplantation in children. During its preparation, the TCRbeta library received unique molecular identifiers. MiXCR, applied by TCRdb to the PCR reads, yields one record per CDR3 protein. The data show about 440,000 distinct CDR3 sequences, roughly 44% seen once. Points from the study as a whole: Newly made T cells mostly supplied T-cell counts and diversity one year after transplant. At around two months after transplant, the alpha-beta T cells were reportedly derived from several hundred expanded clones that came from non-depleted graft cells.

For this clonotype: Its antigen is not known.

This CDR3 has 17 amino acids. Germline V gene sequence: CDR1 SGHKS, CDR2 YYEKEE (reference sequence). V was pared by 0 bases and J by 5 bases, with 10 bases of the junction left unmatched. This TCR derives from a girl aged 2 to 9 with aplastic anemia, due to receive a stem cell transplant. The sample consisted of PBMCs, taken before TCRalphabeta/CD19-depleted stem cell transplant. This chain uses TRBV5-5 with TRBJ2-5; 10 nucleotides match TRBD2. The CDR3 coding sequence is TGTGCCAGCAGCTTGGCCGTGGGACTAGCGCGCCAGGAGACCCAGTACTTC. It codes for CASSLAVGLARQETQYF.